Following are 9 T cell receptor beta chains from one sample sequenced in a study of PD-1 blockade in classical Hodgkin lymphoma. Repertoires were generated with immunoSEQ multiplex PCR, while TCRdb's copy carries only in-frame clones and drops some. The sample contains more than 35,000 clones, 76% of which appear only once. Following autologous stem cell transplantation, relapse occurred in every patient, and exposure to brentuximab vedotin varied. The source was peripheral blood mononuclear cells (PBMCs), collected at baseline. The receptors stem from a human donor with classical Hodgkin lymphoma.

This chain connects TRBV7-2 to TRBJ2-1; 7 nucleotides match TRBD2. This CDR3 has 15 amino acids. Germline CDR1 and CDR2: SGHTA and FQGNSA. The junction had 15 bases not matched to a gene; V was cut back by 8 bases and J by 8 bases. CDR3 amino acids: CASSPNPSGGDEQFF. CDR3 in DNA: TGTGCCAGCTCGCCCAATCCTAGCGGTGGGGATGAGCAGTTCTTC.

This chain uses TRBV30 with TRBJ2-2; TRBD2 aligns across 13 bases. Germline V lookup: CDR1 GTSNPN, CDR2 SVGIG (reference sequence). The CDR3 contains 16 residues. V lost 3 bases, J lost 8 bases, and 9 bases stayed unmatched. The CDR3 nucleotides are TGTGCCTGGAGAGTAATGGGACTAGCGGGAATGGGGGAGCTGTTTTTT. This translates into CAWRVMGLAGMGELFF.

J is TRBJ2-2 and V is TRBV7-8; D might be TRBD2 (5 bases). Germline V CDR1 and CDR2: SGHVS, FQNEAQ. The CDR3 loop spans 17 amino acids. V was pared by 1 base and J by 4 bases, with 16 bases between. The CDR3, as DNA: TGTGCCAGCAGCTTAGTTATGCGTGGGAGCGCCACCGGGGAGCTGTTTTTT. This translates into CASSLVMRGSATGELFF.

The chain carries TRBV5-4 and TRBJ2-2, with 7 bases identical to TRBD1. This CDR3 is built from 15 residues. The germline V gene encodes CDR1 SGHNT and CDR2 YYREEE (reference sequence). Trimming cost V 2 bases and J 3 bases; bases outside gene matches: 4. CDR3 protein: CASSFRTGYTGELFF. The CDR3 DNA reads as TGTGCCAGCAGCTTTAGGACAGGCTACACCGGGGAGCTGTTTTTT.

The chain's CDR3 is CASTQEGSHTSYEQYF. The DNA of the CDR3 is TGTGCCAGCACCCAGGAAGGCAGTCATACCTCCTACGAGCAGTACTTC. The rearrangement joins TRBV2 to TRBJ2-7; D ambiguous. Per the germline V gene, CDR1 is SNHLY and CDR2 is FYNNEI. V gave up 7 bases and J gave up 0 bases, with 19 bases separating them. This CDR3 has 16 residues.

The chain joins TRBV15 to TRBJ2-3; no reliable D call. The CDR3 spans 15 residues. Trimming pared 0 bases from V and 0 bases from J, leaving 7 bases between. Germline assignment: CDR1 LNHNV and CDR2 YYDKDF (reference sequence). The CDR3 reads CATSRDGISTDTQYF. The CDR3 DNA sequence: TGTGCCACCAGCAGAGATGGGATTAGCACAGATACGCAGTATTTT.

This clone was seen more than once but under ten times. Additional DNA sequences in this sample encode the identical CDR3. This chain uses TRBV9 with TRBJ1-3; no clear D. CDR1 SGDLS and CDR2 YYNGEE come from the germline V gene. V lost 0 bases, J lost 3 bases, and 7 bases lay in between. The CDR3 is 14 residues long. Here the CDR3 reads CASSVGLSGNTIYF. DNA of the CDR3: TGTGCCAGCAGCGTAGGGCTCAGTGGAAACACCATATATTTT.

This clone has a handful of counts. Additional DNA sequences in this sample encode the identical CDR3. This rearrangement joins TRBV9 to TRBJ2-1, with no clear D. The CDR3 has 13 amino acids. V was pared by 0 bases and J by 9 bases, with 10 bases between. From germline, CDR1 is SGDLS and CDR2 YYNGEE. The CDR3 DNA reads TGTGCCAGCAGCGTAGGGTCGGTGAGTGAGCAGTTCTTC. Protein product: CASSVGSVSEQFF.

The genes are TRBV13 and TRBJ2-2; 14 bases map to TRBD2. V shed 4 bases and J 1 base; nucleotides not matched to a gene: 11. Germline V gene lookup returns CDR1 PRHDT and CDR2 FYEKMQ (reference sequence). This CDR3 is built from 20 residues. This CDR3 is CASSSLTGLAGDQNTGELFF. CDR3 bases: TGTGCCAGCAGCTCCCTTACGGGACTAGCGGGAGATCAGAACACCGGGGAGCTGTTTTTT.